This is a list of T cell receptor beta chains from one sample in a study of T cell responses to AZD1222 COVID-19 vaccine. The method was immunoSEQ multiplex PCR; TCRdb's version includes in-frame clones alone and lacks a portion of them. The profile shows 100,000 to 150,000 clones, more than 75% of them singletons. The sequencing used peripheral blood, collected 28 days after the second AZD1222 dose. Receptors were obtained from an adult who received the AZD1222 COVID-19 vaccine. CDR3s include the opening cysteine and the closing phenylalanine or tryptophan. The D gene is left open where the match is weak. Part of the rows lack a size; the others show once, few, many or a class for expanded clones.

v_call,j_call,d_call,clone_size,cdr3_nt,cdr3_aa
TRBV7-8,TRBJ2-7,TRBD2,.,TGTGCCAGCAGCTGGGGACTAGGCCTCTACGAGCAGTACTTC,CASSWGLGLYEQYF
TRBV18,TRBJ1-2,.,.,TGTGCCAGCTCACACCCCGACCTCAGGAGCGGTCGTGGCTACACCTTC,CASSHPDLRSGRGYTF
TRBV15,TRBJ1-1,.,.,TGTGCCACCAGCAGAATGTACGGACAGAACACTGAAGCTTTCTTT,CATSRMYGQNTEAFF
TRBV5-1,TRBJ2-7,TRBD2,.,TGCGCCAGCAGAAGGCTAGCGGGAGTAGACCTCTACGAGCAGTACTTC,CASRRLAGVDLYEQYF
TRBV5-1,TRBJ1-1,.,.,TGCGCCAGCAGCCCCCAATTCGCCGGGAGCACTGAAGCTTTCTTT,CASSPQFAGSTEAFF
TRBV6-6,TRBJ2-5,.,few,TGTGCCAGCAGACCTACAGGGTCGGAGACCCAGTACTTC,CASRPTGSETQYF
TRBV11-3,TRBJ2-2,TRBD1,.,TGTGCCAGCAGCTATACAGGGGGCGCCGGCACCGGGGAGCTGTTTTTT,CASSYTGGAGTGELFF
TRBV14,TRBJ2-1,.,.,TGTGCCAGCAGCCAAGCCGACGTTAGGCAGTTCTTC,CASSQADVRQFF
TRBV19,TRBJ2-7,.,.,TGTGCCAGTAGTAGGGCAGGGAACCACGAGCAGTACTTC,CASSRAGNHEQYF
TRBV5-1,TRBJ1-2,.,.,TGCGCCAGCAGCTTCACGGGCCCCCTCTATGGCTACACCTTC,CASSFTGPLYGYTF
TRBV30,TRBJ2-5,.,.,TGTGCCTGGAGTGTCGGGGCTCAAGAGACCCAGTACTTC,CAWSVGAQETQYF
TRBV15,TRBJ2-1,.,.,TGTGCCACCAGGCGACTAGGGACCTACAATGAGCAGTTCTTC,CATRRLGTYNEQFF
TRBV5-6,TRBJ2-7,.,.,TGTGCCAGCAGCTTGAGGTCTGGGGAGCAGTACTTC,CASSLRSGEQYF
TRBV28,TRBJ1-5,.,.,TGTGCCACCTACAGGGTTAGACAGCCCCAGCATTTT,CATYRVRQPQHF
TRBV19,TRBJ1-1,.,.,TGTGCCAGTAACCACGGGGCGGAGGCTGAAGCTTTCTTT,CASNHGAEAEAFF
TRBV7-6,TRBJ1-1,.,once,TGTGCCAGCAGCTTAGACGCGGACAGATTTGGAGGCATTATAAACACTGAAGCTTTCTTT,CASSLDADRFGGIINTEAFF
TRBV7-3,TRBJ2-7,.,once,TGTGCCAGCAGCTTAAACCCCGGAGGCTACGAGCAGTACTTC,CASSLNPGGYEQYF
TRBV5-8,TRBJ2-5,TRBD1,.,TGTGCCAGCAGCCGGGACAGGCAAGAGACCCAGTACTTC,CASSRDRQETQYF
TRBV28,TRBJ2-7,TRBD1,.,TGTGCCAGCAGTTCGCCGGACAGGAAAAGCCTGTACTTC,CASSSPDRKSLYF
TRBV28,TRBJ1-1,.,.,TGTGCCAGCAGTCCACCGGGACTTTCCAACACTGAAGCTTTCTTT,CASSPPGLSNTEAFF
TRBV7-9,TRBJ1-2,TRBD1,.,TGTGCCAGCAGCTTAGGGGACAGGTCCGCGTCTGGCTACACCTTC,CASSLGDRSASGYTF
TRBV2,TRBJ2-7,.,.,TGTGCCAGCGTCTATCAGGGAAGCTCCTACGAGCAGTACTTC,CASVYQGSSYEQYF
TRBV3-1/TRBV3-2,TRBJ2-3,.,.,TGTGCCAGCAGCTTAGGAGATACGCAGTATTTT,CASSLGDTQYF
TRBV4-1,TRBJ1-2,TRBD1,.,TGCGCCAGCAGCCAAGCCCCCGGGACAGGGGGCAGAGATGGCTACACCTTC,CASSQAPGTGGRDGYTF
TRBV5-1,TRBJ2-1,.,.,TGCGCCAGCAGCTTGTCTTTAGTATGGAACTACAATGAGCAGTTCTTC,CASSLSLVWNYNEQFF
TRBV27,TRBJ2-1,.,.,TGTGCCAGCAGTTTGGACTTTCAGGATGAGCAGTTCTTC,CASSLDFQDEQFF
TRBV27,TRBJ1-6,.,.,TGTGCCAGCAGTCTTACAGGGTGGGATTCACCCCTCCACTTT,CASSLTGWDSPLHF
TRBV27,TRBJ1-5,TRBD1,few,TGTGCCAGCAGTTTAGCCGGACAGGGGATAAGGGGTAATCAGCCCCAGCATTTT,CASSLAGQGIRGNQPQHF